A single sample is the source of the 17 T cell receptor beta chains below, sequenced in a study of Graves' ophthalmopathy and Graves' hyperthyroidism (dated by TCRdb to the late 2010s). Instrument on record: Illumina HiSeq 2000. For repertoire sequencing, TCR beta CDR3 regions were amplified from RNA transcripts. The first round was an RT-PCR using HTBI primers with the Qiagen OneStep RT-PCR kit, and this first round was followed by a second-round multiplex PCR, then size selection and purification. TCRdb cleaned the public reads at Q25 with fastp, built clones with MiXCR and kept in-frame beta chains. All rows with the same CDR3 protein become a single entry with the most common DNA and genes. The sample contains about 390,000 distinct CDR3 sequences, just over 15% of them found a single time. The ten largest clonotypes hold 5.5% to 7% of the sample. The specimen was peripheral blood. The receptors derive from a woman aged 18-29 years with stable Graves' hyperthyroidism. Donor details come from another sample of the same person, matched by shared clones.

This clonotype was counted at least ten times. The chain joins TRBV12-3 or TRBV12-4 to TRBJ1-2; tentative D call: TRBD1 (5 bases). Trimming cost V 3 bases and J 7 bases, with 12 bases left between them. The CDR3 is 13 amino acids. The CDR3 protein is CASSFGGVGGYTF. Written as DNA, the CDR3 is TGTGCCAGCAGTTTTGGGGGTGTAGGTGGCTACACCTTC.

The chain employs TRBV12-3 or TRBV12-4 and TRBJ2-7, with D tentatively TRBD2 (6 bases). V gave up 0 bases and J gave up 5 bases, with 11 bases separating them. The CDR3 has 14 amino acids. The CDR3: CASSLARGSHEQYF. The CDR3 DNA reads TGTGCCAGCAGTTTAGCGCGGGGAAGTCACGAGCAGTACTTC.

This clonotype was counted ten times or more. CDR3 sequence (DNA): TGTGCCAGCAGCTTAGTTGGCAGGTCGGAGTGGGACATCAATCAGCCCCAGCATTTT. Translating it yields CASSLVGRSEWDINQPQHF. The chain joins TRBV11-2 to TRBJ1-5; D is possibly TRBD1 (6 bases). The CDR3 contains 19 residues. Germline loops: CDR1 SGHAT, CDR2 FQNNGV. Trimming shortened V by 1 base and J by 3 bases, and 22 bases separated the two germline ends.

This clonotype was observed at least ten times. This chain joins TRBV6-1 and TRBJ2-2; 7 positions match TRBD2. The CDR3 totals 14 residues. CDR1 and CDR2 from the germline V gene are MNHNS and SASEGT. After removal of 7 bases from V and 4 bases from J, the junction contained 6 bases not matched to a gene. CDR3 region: CASNTGGGTGELFF. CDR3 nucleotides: TGTGCCAGCAATACCGGCGGGGGCACCGGGGAGCTGTTTTTT.

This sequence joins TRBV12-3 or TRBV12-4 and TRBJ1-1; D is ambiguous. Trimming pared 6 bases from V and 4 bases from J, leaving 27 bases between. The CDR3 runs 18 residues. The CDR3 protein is CASSPSKGLGGWATEAFF. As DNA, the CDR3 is TGTGCCAGCAGCCCTAGTAAAGGACTGGGAGGTTGGGCCACTGAAGCTTTCTTT.

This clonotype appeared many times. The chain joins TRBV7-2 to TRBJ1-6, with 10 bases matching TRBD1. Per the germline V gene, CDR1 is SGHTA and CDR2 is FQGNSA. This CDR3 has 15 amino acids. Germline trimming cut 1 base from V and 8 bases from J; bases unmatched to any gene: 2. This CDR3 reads CASSLDGTGDSPLHF. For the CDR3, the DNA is TGTGCCAGCAGCTTAGACGGGACAGGGGATTCACCCCTCCACTTT.

CDR3 loop: CASLRDSNTEAFF. The DNA for the CDR3 is TGTGCCAGCCTCCGGGACAGTAACACTGAAGCTTTCTTT. This rearrangement joins TRBV28 to TRBJ1-1, with 7 bases identical to TRBD1. The CDR3 is 13 residues long. Germline assignment: CDR1 MDHEN and CDR2 SYDVKM. The V segment lost 8 bases and the J segment 2 bases; nucleotides outside the gene matches: 5.

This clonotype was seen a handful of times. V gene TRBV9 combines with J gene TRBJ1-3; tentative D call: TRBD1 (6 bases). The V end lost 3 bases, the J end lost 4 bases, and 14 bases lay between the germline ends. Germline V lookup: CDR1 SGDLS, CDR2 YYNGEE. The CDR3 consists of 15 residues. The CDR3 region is CASSEGGTAGNTIYF. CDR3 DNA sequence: TGTGCCAGCAGCGAGGGGGGGACCGCCGGAAACACCATATATTTT.

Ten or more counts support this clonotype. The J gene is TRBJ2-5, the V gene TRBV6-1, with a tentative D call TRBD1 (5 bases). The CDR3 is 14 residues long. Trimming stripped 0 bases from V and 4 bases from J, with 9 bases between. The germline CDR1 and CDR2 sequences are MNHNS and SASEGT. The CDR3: CASSEAGPAETQYF. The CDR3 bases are TGTGCCAGCAGTGAAGCGGGGCCAGCAGAGACCCAGTACTTC.

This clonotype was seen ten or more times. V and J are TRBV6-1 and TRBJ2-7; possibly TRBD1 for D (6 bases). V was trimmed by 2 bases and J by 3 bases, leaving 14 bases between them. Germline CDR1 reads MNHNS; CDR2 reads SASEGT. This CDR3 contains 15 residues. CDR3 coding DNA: TGTGCCAGCAGTGAAAGGGGGAATAATCACTACGAGCAGTACTTC. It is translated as CASSERGNNHYEQYF.

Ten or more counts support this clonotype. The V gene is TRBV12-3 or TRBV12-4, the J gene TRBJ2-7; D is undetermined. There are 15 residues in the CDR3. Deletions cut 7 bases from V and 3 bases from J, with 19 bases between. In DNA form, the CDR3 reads TGTGCCAGCACCTTGGGGAACAGACCCCTCTACGAGCAGTACTTC. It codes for CASTLGNRPLYEQYF.

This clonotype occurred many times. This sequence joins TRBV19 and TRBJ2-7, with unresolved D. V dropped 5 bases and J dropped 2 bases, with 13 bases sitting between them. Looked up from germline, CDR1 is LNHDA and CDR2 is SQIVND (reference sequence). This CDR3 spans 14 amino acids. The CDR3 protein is CASSRVMVAYEQYF. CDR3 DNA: TGTGCCAGTAGTCGGGTGATGGTGGCCTACGAGCAGTACTTC.

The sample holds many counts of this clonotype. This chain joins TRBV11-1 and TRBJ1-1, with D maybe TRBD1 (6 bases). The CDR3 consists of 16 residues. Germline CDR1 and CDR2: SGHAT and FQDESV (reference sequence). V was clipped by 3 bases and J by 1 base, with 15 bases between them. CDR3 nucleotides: TGTGCCAGCAGCTTGCCAAATCGGGGACAGAACACTGAAGCTTTCTTT. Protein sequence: CASSLPNRGQNTEAFF. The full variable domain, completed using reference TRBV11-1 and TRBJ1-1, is EAEVAQSPRYKITEKSQAVAFWCDPISGHATLYWYRQILGQGPELLVQFQDESVVDDSQLPKDRFSAERLKGVDSTLKIQPAELGDSAMYLCASSLPNRGQNTEAFFGQGTRLTVV.

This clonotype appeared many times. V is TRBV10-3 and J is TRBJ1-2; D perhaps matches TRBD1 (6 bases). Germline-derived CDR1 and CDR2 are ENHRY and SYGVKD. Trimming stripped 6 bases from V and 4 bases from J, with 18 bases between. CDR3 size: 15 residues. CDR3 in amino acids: CAIRNRAQGLYGYTF. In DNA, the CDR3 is TGTGCCATCAGAAACAGGGCCCAGGGTCTCTATGGCTACACCTTC.

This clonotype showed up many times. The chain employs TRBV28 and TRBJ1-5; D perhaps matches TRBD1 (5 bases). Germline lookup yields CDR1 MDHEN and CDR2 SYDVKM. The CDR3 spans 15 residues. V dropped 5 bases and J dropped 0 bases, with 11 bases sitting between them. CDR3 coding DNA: TGTGCCAGCAGTCCCAGCAGGGTTAGCAATCAGCCCCAGCATTTT. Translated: CASSPSRVSNQPQHF.

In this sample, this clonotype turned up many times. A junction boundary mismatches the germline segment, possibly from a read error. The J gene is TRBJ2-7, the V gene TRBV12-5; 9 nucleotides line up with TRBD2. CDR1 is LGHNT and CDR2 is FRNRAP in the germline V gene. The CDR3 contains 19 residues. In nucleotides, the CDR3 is TGTGCTAGTGGTTTGTCATCGGGGTGGGGACTAGCCGCGTCCCACGAACAGTACTTC. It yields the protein CASGLSSGWGLAASHEQYF.

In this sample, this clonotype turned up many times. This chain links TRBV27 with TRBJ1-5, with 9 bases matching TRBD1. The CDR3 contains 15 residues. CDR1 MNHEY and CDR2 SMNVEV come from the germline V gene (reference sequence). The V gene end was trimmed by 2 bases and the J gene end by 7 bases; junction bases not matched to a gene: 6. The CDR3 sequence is CASSLGQGIMQPQHF. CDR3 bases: TGTGCCAGCAGTTTAGGACAGGGGATAATGCAGCCCCAGCATTTT.